Listed below are T cell receptor beta chains from one sample, sequenced in a study of blood T cell repertoires in COVID-19. Sequencing used immunoSEQ multiplex PCR; TCRdb keeps in-frame clones, though not all of them. Of a few hundred thousand clones detected, about 89% appear once; the ten largest clones hold around 0.84%. The material sequenced was peripheral blood. These receptors came from a man aged 25 to 40 with acute or convalescent COVID-19. Each CDR3 is given with its conserved first and last residue. Fields, in order: J gene, V gene, CDR3 protein.

j_gene: TRBJ2-3
v_gene: TRBV6-9
CDR3aa: CASSCVAEVPGTDTQYF

j_gene: TRBJ1-6
v_gene: TRBV7-3
CDR3aa: CASSSVSNSPLHF

j_gene: TRBJ1-2
v_gene: TRBV19
CDR3aa: CASTPDTVNYYGYTF

j_gene: TRBJ1-4
v_gene: TRBV19
CDR3aa: CASRPGQGNEKLFF

j_gene: TRBJ1-4
v_gene: TRBV12-5
CDR3aa: CASGLTTGQVSPSTNEKLFF

j_gene: TRBJ2-7
v_gene: TRBV19
CDR3aa: CASRNLAESYEQYF

j_gene: TRBJ1-2
v_gene: TRBV5-1
CDR3aa: CASSSDRPSNYGYTF

j_gene: TRBJ2-1
v_gene: TRBV2
CDR3aa: CASREPGGSYNEQFF

j_gene: TRBJ1-1
v_gene: TRBV7-8
CDR3aa: CASSSRQGAPTEAFF

j_gene: TRBJ2-1
v_gene: TRBV5-6
CDR3aa: CASSLAGTEQFF

j_gene: TRBJ1-2
v_gene: TRBV9
CDR3aa: CASSPSEVRPQGYTF

j_gene: TRBJ2-7
v_gene: TRBV28
CDR3aa: CASLPGGRTYEQYF

j_gene: TRBJ2-1
v_gene: TRBV19
CDR3aa: CASSQTSGGAREQFF

j_gene: TRBJ2-5
v_gene: TRBV3-1/TRBV3-2
CDR3aa: CASTNSLSRETQYF

j_gene: TRBJ2-1
v_gene: TRBV28
CDR3aa: CASSLGLAGGRNEQFF

j_gene: TRBJ1-1
v_gene: TRBV27
CDR3aa: CASSSGGAGSTEAFF

j_gene: TRBJ2-1
v_gene: TRBV6-5
CDR3aa: CASRTSGGAHNEQFF

j_gene: TRBJ1-2
v_gene: TRBV15
CDR3aa: CATSRDRTYGYTF

j_gene: TRBJ2-1
v_gene: TRBV28
CDR3aa: CASSGGTSVSSSYNEQFF

j_gene: TRBJ1-4
v_gene: TRBV9
CDR3aa: CASSSTGTGYEKLFF

j_gene: TRBJ1-6
v_gene: TRBV9
CDR3aa: CASSVDSGKSPLHF

j_gene: TRBJ2-1
v_gene: TRBV19
CDR3aa: CASSPGQGRSDRNEQFF

j_gene: TRBJ1-2
v_gene: TRBV3-1/TRBV3-2
CDR3aa: CASSQDWAGTSGYTF

j_gene: TRBJ2-7
v_gene: TRBV10-3
CDR3aa: CAISPRAGGNYEQYF

j_gene: TRBJ2-3
v_gene: TRBV5-4
CDR3aa: CASSLGRDRVETDTQYF

j_gene: TRBJ2-7
v_gene: TRBV21-1
CDR3aa: CASSKAASGSYEQYF

j_gene: TRBJ2-3
v_gene: TRBV2
CDR3aa: CASTGTGTSGELDTQYF

j_gene: TRBJ2-7
v_gene: TRBV7-2
CDR3aa: CASTSARRWNSYEQYF

j_gene: TRBJ1-5
v_gene: TRBV4-1
CDR3aa: CASSHQAGRQPQHF

j_gene: TRBJ1-5
v_gene: TRBV15
CDR3aa: CATSRGEQPQHF

j_gene: TRBJ2-1
v_gene: TRBV7-2
CDR3aa: CASSWARGEQFF

j_gene: TRBJ2-7
v_gene: TRBV6-6
CDR3aa: CASRQGANEQYF

j_gene: TRBJ2-1
v_gene: TRBV7-6
CDR3aa: CASSLAGGPWYNEQFF

j_gene: TRBJ1-3
v_gene: TRBV6-5
CDR3aa: CATSGYQSSGNTIYF

j_gene: TRBJ1-1
v_gene: TRBV11-3
CDR3aa: CASSLGEGREAFF

j_gene: TRBJ1-1
v_gene: TRBV18
CDR3aa: CASSPRRLRDREPTEAFF

j_gene: TRBJ2-7
v_gene: TRBV5-5
CDR3aa: CASSLGASGSSYEQYF

j_gene: TRBJ1-2
v_gene: TRBV7-9
CDR3aa: CASSLLSSDSGSGGYTF

j_gene: TRBJ1-5
v_gene: TRBV28
CDR3aa: CASRTGGGQPQHF

j_gene: TRBJ1-1
v_gene: TRBV7-9
CDR3aa: CASSLLGNTEAFF

j_gene: TRBJ1-1
v_gene: TRBV7-9
CDR3aa: CASSSSGTGNTEAFF

j_gene: TRBJ2-1
v_gene: TRBV6-1
CDR3aa: CASSERTGTYNEQFF

j_gene: TRBJ1-2
v_gene: TRBV18
CDR3aa: CASSLRGVDRVGYTF

j_gene: TRBJ1-4
v_gene: TRBV11-2
CDR3aa: CASSPRRRPATNEKLFF

j_gene: TRBJ1-2
v_gene: TRBV6-5
CDR3aa: CASKVPRQGGSYTF

j_gene: TRBJ1-5
v_gene: TRBV27
CDR3aa: CASSFRSPGNQPQHF

j_gene: TRBJ1-2
v_gene: TRBV9
CDR3aa: CASSAGQGRYGYTF

j_gene: TRBJ2-2
v_gene: TRBV5-1
CDR3aa: CASSLAVQGSTGELFF

j_gene: TRBJ2-2
v_gene: TRBV6-2/TRBV6-3
CDR3aa: CASSLISGGANTGELFF

j_gene: TRBJ1-1
v_gene: TRBV5-6
CDR3aa: CASSSLRGYTEAFF

j_gene: TRBJ1-1
v_gene: TRBV28
CDR3aa: CASSSSPGTGGFTEAFF

j_gene: TRBJ1-1
v_gene: TRBV6-5
CDR3aa: CASRRQSPYPAFF

j_gene: TRBJ1-4
v_gene: TRBV5-1
CDR3aa: CASSPNFSKLNEKLFF

j_gene: TRBJ2-6
v_gene: TRBV4-2
CDR3aa: CASSQAGGSSGANVLTF

j_gene: TRBJ2-7
v_gene: TRBV19
CDR3aa: CASSRDRGYEQYF

j_gene: TRBJ2-3
v_gene: TRBV3-1/TRBV3-2
CDR3aa: CASSPIAGAATDTQYF

j_gene: TRBJ1-5
v_gene: TRBV19
CDR3aa: CASRDREWSHF